A selection of T cell receptor beta chains follows, all from one sample in a study of cytomegalovirus exposure and HLA in healthy donors. Sequencing was performed with immunoSEQ multiplex PCR; in TCRdb, only in-frame clones are kept and a portion is missing. The data contain approximately 210,000 clones, 77% of them seen just once; the ten biggest clones take up 2% to 2.5%. The sequenced sample consisted of PBMCs. The receptors derive from a woman aged 25 to 45 in good health and CMV-seropositive. Both conserved end residues are trimmed from each CDR3. A D gene is named only where the DNA matches it firmly. Expanded clones are given a class, and other clones once, few, many or no size at all.

j_call v_call d_call clone_size cdr3_aa
TRBJ2-3 TRBV23-1 . . ASSRPNTQY
TRBJ1-4 TRBV4-1 . . ASSFGGNEKLF
TRBJ1-2 TRBV29-1 TRBD1 . SVQGANYGYT
TRBJ2-3 TRBV7-3 TRBD2 . ASSLESGRAGGTQY
TRBJ1-6 TRBV7-9 . . ASSFEQLNNSPLH
TRBJ2-1 TRBV27 TRBD2 . ASSPTTSGRSKQF
TRBJ1-4 TRBV4-3 . . ASSQIQGTNEKLF
TRBJ2-4 TRBV28 TRBD2 . ASRASRGSKNIQY
TRBJ1-4 TRBV11-3 . . ASSPTGEASPYEKLF
TRBJ2-3 TRBV13 TRBD1 . ASSLGGRGSTDTQY
TRBJ1-3 TRBV5-1 . . ASAIQDTGNTIY
TRBJ2-1 TRBV5-1 TRBD1 . ASSYRDRKYNEQF
TRBJ1-1 TRBV18 TRBD1 . ASSRTGTGGEFTEAF
TRBJ2-2 TRBV7-3 . . ASSSLTAGPGTGELF
TRBJ2-1 TRBV5-1 . . ASSLVGGSYNEQF
TRBJ2-1 TRBV19 TRBD2 . ASISSGRYNEQF
TRBJ1-4 TRBV10-3 . few AISATGNEKLF
TRBJ2-7 TRBV30 . few AWSAVPYEQY
TRBJ2-3 TRBV2 TRBD1 . ASSIQGLGTDTQY
TRBJ2-1 TRBV9 TRBD2 . ASSGSSGGAAVGNEQF
TRBJ2-4 TRBV4-3 . few ASSQEGRGIQY
TRBJ1-5 TRBV18 . . ASSLGHGQHQPQH